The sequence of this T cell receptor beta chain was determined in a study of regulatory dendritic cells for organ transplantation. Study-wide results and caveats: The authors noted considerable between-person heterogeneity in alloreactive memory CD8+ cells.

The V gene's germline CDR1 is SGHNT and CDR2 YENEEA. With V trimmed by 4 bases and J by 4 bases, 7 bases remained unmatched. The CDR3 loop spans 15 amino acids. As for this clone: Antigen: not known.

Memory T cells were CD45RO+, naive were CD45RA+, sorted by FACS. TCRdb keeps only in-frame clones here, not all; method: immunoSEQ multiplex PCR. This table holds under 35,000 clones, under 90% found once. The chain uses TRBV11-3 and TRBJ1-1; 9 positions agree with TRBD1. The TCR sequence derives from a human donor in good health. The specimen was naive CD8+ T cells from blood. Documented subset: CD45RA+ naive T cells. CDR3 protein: CASSSRDRAVTEAFF. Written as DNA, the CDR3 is TGTGCCAGCAGCTCCCGGGACAGGGCGGTCACTGAAGCTTTCTTT.